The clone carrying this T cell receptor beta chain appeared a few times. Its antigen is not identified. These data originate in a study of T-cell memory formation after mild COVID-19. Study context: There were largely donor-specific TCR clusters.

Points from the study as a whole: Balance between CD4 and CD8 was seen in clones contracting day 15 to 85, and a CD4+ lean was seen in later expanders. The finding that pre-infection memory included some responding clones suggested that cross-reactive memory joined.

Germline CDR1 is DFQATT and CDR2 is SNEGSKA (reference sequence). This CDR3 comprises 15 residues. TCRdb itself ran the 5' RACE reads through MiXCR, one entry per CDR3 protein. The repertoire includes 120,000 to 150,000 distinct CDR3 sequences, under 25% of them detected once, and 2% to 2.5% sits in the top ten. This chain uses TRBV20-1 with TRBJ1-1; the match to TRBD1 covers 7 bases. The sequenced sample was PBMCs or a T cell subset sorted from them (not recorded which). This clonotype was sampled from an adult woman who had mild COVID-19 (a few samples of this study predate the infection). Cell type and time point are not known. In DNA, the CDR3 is TGCATGTCCCGCCCAGGGGGTAAAATGAACACTGAAGCTTTCTTT. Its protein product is CMSRPGGKMNTEAFF.